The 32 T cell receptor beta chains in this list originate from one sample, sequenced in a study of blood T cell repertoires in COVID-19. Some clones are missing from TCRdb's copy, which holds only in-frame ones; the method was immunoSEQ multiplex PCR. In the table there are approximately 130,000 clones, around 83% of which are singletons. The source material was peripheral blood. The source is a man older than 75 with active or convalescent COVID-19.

CDR3 loop: CASTMGQDGAEQYF. The DNA for the CDR3 is TGCGCCAGCACCATGGGACAGGATGGTGCCGAGCAGTACTTC. This chain connects TRBV5-1 to TRBJ2-7, with 8 bases matching TRBD1. J gave up 6 bases and V 6 bases, and 11 bases lay outside the gene matches. Germline V lookup: CDR1 SGHRS, CDR2 YFSETQ. CDR3 length: 14 amino acids. Based on the CDR3 plus reference TRBV5-1 and TRBJ2-7, the full variable domain is KAGVTQTPRYLIKTRGQQVTLSCSPISGHRSVSWYQQTPGQGLQFLFEYFSETQRNKGNFPGRFSGRQFSNSRSEMNVSTLELGDSALYLCASTMGQDGAEQYFGPGTRLTVT.

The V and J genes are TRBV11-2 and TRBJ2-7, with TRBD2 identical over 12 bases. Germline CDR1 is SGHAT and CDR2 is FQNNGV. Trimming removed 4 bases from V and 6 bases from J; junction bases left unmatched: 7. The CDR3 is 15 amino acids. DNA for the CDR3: TGTGCCAGCAGCTCCACGGGACTAGCGGGTACCGAGCAGTACTTC. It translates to CASSSTGLAGTEQYF.

CDR3 DNA sequence: TGTGCCAGCAGCCCTATGCAGGTAGTCTCTGGGGCCAACGTCCTGACTTTC. It specifies CASSPMQVVSGANVLTF. This chain connects TRBV7-9 to TRBJ2-6; D is unresolved. V dropped 5 bases and J dropped 0 bases, with 14 bases sitting between them. Germline-derived CDR1 and CDR2 are SEHNR and FQNEAQ (reference sequence). The CDR3 runs 17 residues.

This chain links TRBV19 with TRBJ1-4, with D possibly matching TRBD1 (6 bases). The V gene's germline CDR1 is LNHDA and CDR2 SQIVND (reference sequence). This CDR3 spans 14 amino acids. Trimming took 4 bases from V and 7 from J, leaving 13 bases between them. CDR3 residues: CASSKTGIAEKLFF. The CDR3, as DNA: TGTGCCAGTAGTAAAACAGGGATTGCTGAAAAACTGTTTTTT.

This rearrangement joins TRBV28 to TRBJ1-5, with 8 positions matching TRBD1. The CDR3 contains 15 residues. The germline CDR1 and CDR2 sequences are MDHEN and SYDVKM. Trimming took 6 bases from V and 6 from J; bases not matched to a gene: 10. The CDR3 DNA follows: TGTGCCAGCAGATTGGACAGGGCCGTTACTCAGCCCCAGCATTTT. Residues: CASRLDRAVTQPQHF.

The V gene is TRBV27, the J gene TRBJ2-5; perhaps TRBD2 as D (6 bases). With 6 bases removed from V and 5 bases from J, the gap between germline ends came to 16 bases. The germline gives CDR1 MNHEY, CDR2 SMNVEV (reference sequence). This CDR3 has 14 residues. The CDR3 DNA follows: TGTGCCAGCAGACTCCGGGCGGGGCTCGAGACCCAGTACTTC. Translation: CASRLRAGLETQYF.

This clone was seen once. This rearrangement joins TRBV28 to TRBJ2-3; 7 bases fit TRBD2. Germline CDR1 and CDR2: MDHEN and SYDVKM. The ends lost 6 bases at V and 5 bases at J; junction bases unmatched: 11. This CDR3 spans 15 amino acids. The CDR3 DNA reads TGTGCCAGCAGCCGGGCCACTAGCGCCCTAGATACGCAGTATTTT. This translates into CASSRATSALDTQYF.

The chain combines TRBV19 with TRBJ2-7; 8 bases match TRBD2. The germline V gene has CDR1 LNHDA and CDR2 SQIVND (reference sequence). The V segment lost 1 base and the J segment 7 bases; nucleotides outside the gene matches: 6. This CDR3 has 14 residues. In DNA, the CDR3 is TGTGCCAGTAGTATAGCAGCGGGGGATGTGGAGCAGTACTTC. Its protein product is CASSIAAGDVEQYF.

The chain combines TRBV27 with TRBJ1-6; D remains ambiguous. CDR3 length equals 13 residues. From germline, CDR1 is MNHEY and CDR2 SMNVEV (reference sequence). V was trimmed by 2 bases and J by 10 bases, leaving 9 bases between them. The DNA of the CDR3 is TGTGCCAGCAGTTTAGCCCCCCGGTCACCCCTCCACTTT. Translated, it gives CASSLAPRSPLHF.

DNA for the CDR3: TGTGCCAGCAGTGGACAGGGGGCGAGTGATACGCAGTATTTT. Its protein product is CASSGQGASDTQYF. This chain connects TRBV2 to TRBJ2-3; 10 nucleotides align to TRBD1. The germline gives CDR1 SNHLY, CDR2 FYNNEI. With 4 bases clipped from V and 6 bases from J, the junction kept 4 bases outside the gene matches. CDR3 length: 14 amino acids.

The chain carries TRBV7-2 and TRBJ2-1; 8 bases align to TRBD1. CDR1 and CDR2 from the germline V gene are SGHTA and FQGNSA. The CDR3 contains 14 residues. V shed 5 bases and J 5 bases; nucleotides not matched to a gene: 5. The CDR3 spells CASSRTGGNNEQFF. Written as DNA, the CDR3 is TGTGCCAGCAGCAGAACAGGGGGTAACAATGAGCAGTTCTTC.

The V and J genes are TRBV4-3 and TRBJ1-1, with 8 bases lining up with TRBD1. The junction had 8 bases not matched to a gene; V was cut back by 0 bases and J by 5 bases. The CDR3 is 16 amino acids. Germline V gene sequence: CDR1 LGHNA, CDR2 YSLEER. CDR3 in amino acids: CASSQDRRTGSTEAFF. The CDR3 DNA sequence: TGCGCCAGCAGCCAAGATCGTAGGACAGGGTCGACTGAAGCTTTCTTT.

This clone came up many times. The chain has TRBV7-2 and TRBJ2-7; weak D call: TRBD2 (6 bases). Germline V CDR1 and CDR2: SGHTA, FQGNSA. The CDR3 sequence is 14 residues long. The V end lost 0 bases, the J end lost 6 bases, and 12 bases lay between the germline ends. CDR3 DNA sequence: TGTGCCAGCAGCTTAGCTGGACTATCACCCGAGCAGTACTTC. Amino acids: CASSLAGLSPEQYF.

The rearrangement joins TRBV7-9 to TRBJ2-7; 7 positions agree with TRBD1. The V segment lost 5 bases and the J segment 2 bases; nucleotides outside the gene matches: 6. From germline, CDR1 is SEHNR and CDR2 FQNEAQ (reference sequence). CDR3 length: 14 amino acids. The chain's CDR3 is CASSHRDSAYEQYF. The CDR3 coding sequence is TGTGCCAGCAGCCACCGGGACAGTGCCTACGAGCAGTACTTC.

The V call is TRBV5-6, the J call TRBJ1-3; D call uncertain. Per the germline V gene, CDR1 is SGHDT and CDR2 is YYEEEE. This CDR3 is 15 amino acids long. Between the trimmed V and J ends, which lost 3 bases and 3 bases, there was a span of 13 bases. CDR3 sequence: CASSSPDTYGNTIYF. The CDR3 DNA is TGTGCCAGCAGCTCCCCTGACACTTATGGAAACACCATATATTTT.

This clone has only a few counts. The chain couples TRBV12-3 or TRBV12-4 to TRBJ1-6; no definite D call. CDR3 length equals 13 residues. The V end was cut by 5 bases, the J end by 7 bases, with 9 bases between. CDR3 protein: CASSRSRNSPLHF. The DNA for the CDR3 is TGTGCCAGCAGTAGGAGTCGGAATTCACCCCTCCACTTT.

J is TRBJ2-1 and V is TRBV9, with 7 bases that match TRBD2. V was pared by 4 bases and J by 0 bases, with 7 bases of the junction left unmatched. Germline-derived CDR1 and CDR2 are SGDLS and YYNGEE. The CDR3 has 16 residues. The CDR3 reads CASSPRLADSYNEQFF. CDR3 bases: TGTGCCAGCAGCCCCCGGCTAGCGGACTCCTACAATGAGCAGTTCTTC.

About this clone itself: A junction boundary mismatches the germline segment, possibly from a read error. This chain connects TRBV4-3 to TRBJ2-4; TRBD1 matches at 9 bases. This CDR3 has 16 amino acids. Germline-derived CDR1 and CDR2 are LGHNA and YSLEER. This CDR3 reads CARSRRQGDGVNIQYF. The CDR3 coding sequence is TGCGCCCGCAGCCGACGACAGGGGGACGGGGTAAACATTCAGTACTTC.

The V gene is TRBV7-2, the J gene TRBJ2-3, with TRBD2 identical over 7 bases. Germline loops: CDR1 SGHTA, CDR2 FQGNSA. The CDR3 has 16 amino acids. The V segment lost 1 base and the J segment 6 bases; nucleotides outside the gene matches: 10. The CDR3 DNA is TGTGCCAGCAGCTTAGGTCGGGACTATCCTCCCGATACGCAGTATTTT. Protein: CASSLGRDYPPDTQYF. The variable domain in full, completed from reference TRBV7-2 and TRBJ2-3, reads GAGVSQSPSNKVTEKGKDVELRCDPISGHTALYWYRQSLGQGLEFLIYFQGNSAPDKSGLPSDRFSAERTGGSVSTLTIQRTQQEDSAVYLCASSLGRDYPPDTQYFGPGTRLTVL.

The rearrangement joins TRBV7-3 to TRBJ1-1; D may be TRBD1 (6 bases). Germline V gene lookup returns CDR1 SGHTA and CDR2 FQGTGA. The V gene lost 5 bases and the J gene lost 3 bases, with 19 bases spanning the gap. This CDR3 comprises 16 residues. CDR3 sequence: CASSPVTGLVDTEAFF. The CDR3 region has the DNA TGTGCCAGCAGCCCCGTGACAGGTCTGGTAGACACTGAAGCTTTCTTT.

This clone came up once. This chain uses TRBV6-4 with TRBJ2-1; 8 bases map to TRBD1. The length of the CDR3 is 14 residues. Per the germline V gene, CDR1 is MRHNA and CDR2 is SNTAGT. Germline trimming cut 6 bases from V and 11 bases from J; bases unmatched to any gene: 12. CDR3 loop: CASRFEWTGRKQFF. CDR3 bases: TGTGCCAGCAGGTTCGAATGGACAGGGCGCAAGCAGTTCTTC.

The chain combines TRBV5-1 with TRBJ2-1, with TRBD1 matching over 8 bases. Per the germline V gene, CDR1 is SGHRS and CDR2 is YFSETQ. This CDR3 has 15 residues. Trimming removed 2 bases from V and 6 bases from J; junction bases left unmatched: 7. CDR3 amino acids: CASSFTGTGFNEQFF. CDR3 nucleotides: TGCGCCAGCAGCTTTACCGGGACAGGATTCAATGAGCAGTTCTTC.

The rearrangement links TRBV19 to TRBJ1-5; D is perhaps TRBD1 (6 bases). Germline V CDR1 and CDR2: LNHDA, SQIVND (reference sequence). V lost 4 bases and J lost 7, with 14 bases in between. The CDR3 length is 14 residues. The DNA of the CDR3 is TGTGCCAGTAGTACCCACAGGGTAGACCAGCCCCAGCATTTT. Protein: CASSTHRVDQPQHF.

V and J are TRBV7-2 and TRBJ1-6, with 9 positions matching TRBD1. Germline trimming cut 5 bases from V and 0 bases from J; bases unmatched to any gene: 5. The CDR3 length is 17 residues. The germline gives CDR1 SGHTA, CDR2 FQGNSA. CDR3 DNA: TGTGCCAGCAGCCCTGGGACAGGGTACTCCTATAATTCACCCCTCCACTTT. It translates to CASSPGTGYSYNSPLHF.

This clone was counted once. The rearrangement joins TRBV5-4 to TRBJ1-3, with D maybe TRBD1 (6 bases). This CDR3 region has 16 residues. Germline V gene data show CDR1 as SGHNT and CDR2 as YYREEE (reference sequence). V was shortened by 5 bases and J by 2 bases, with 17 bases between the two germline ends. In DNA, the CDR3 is TGTGCCAGCAGTCGGGCTGGACAGACAACTGGAAACACCATATATTTT. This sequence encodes CASSRAGQTTGNTIYF. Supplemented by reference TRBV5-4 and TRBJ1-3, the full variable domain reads ETGVTQSPTHLIKTRGQQVTLRCSSQSGHNTVSWYQQALGQGPQFIFQYYREEENGRGNFPPRFSGLQFPNYSSELNVNALELDDSALYLCASSRAGQTTGNTIYFGEGSWLTVV.

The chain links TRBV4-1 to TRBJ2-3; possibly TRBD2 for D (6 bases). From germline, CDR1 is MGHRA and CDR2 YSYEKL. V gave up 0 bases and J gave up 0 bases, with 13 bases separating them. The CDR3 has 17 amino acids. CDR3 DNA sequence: TGCGCCAGCAGCCAAGAGTACCTCGGGACTAGCACAGATACGCAGTATTTT. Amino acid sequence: CASSQEYLGTSTDTQYF.

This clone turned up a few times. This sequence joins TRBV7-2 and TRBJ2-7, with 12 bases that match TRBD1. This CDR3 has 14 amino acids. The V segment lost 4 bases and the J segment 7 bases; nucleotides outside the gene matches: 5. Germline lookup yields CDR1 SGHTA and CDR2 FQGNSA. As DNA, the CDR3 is TGTGCCAGCAGCTACCGGGACAGGGGGCGGGAGCAGTACTTC. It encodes CASSYRDRGREQYF. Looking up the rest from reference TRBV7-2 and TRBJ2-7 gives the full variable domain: GAGVSQSPSNKVTEKGKDVELRCDPISGHTALYWYRQSLGQGLEFLIYFQGNSAPDKSGLPSDRFSAERTGGSVSTLTIQRTQQEDSAVYLCASSYRDRGREQYFGPGTRLTVT.

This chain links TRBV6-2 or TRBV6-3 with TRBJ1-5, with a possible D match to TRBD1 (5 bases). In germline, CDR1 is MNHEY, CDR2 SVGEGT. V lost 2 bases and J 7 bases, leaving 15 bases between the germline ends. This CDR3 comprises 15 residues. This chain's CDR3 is CASSYALQGWQPQHF. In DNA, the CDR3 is TGTGCCAGCAGTTACGCCTTGCAGGGCTGGCAGCCCCAGCATTTT.

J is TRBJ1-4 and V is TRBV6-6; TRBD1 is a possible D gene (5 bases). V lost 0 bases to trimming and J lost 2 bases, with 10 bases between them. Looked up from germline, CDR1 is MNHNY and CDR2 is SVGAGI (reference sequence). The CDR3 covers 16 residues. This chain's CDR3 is CASSYSMGGTNEKLFF. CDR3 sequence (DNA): TGTGCCAGCAGTTACTCTATGGGGGGGACTAATGAAAAACTGTTTTTT.

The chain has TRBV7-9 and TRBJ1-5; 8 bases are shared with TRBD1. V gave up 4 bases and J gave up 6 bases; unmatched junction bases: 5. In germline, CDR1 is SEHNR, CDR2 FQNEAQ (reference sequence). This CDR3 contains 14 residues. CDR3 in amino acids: CASSSSTGVQPQHF. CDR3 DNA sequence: TGTGCCAGCAGCTCCTCGACAGGGGTTCAGCCCCAGCATTTT.

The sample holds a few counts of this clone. The CDR3 spells CASSQNYGYTF. Written as DNA, the CDR3 is TGTGCCAGCAGCCAAAACTATGGCTACACCTTC. The chain employs TRBV5-6 and TRBJ1-2; D unclear. The germline V and J ends were trimmed by 4 bases and 2 bases, with 3 bases remaining between them. From germline, CDR1 is SGHDT and CDR2 YYEEEE. CDR3 length: 11 residues.

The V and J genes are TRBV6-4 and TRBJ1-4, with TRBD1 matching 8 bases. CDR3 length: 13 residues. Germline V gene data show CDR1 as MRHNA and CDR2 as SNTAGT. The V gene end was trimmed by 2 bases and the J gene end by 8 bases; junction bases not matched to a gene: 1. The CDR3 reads CASSDGTGEKLFF. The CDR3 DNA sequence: TGTGCCAGCAGTGACGGGACAGGAGAAAAACTGTTTTTT.